This record looks at one T cell receptor (beta chain) sequence and its context. Its cognate antigen is unknown. The data were taken from a study of cytomegalovirus exposure and HLA in healthy donors. The CDR3 is made up of 16 amino acids. Germline V gives CDR1 SGHRS, CDR2 YFSETQ. Trimming shortened V by 4 bases and J by 2 bases, and 16 bases separated the two germline ends. Study conclusions and caveats: The study flagged about 150 TCR beta chains as cytomegalovirus-associated.

Profiling relied on immunoSEQ multiplex PCR, and the TCRdb table lists in-frame clones only, not all of them. The sample carries 60,000 to 80,000 clones, over 90% recorded once. The chain has TRBV5-1 and TRBJ2-1; D unclear. Sequenced material: PBMCs. The sequence was collected from a woman under 30 in good health and CMV-seropositive. CDR3 in amino acids: CASSMLVATTYNEQFF. CDR3 in DNA: TGCGCCAGCAGCATGCTGGTAGCAACTACCTACAATGAGCAGTTCTTC.